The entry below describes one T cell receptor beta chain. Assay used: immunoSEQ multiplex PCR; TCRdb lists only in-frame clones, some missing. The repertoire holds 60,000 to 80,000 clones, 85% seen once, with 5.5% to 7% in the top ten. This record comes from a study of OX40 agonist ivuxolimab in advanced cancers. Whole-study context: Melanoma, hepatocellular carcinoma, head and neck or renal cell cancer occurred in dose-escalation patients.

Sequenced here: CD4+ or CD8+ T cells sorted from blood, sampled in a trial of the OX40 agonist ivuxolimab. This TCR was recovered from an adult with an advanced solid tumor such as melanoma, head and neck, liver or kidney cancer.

The CDR3 sequence: CASSYGKGQPQHF. CDR3 nucleotide sequence: TGTGCCAGCAGCTACGGAAAGGGTCAGCCCCAGCATTTT. This chain links TRBV6-5 with TRBJ1-5; no definite D call. The V end was cut by 6 bases, the J end by 6 bases, with 12 bases between. Per the germline V gene, CDR1 is MNHEY and CDR2 is SVGAGI. The length of the CDR3 is 13 residues.